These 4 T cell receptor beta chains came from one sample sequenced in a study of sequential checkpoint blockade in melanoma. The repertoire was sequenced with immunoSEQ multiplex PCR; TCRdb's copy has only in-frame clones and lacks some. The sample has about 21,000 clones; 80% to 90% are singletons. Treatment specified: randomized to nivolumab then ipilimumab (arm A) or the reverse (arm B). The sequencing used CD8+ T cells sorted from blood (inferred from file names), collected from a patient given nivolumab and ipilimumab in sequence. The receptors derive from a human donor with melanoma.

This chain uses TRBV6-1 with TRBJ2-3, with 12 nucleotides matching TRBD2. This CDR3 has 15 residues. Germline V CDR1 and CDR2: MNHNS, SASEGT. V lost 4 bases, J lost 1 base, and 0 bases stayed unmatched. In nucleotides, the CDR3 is TGTGCCAGCAGTGGACTAGCGGGGGGCACAGATACGCAGTATTTT. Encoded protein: CASSGLAGGTDTQYF.

CDR3 in DNA: TGTGCCAGCAGCGTCCTAGTTCCAGGGACTAGCTCTGGGGCCAACGTCCTGACTTTC. Its protein product is CASSVLVPGTSSGANVLTF. The chain combines TRBV9 with TRBJ2-6; 8 bases are shared with TRBD2. The V gene's germline CDR1 is SGDLS and CDR2 YYNGEE. This CDR3 is 19 amino acids long. J lost 0 bases, V lost 2 bases, and 10 bases had no gene match.

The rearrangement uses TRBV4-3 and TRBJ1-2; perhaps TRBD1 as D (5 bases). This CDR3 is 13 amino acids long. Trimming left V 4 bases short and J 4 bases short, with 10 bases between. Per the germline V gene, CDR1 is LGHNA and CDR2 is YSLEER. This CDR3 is CASSPWQGYGYTF. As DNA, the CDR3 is TGCGCCAGCAGCCCTTGGCAGGGCTATGGCTACACCTTC.

In DNA, the CDR3 is TGTGCCAGCAGCCAGCGGGAGGGCCTTGATGGTGAGCAGTTCTTC. Protein sequence: CASSQREGLDGEQFF. The chain recombines TRBV27 with TRBJ2-1; 10 nucleotides agree with TRBD2. Looked up from germline, CDR1 is MNHEY and CDR2 is SMNVEV (reference sequence). The CDR3 is 15 amino acids. Trimming took 6 bases from V and 9 from J; bases not matched to a gene: 11.